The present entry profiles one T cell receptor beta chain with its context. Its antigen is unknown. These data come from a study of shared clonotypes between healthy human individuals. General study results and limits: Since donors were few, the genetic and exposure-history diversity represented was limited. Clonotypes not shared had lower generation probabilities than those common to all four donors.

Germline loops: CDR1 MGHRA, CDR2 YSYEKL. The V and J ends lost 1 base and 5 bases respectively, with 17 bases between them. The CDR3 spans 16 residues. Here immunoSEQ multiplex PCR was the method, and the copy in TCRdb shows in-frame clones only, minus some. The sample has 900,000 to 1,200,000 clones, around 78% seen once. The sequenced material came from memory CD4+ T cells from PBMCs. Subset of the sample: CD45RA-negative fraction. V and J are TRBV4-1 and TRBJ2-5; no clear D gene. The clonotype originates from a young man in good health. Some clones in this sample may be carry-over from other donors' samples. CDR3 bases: TGCGCCAGCAGCCAAGTCAACCTAGTCAGTCACGAGACCCAGTACTTC. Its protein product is CASSQVNLVSHETQYF.